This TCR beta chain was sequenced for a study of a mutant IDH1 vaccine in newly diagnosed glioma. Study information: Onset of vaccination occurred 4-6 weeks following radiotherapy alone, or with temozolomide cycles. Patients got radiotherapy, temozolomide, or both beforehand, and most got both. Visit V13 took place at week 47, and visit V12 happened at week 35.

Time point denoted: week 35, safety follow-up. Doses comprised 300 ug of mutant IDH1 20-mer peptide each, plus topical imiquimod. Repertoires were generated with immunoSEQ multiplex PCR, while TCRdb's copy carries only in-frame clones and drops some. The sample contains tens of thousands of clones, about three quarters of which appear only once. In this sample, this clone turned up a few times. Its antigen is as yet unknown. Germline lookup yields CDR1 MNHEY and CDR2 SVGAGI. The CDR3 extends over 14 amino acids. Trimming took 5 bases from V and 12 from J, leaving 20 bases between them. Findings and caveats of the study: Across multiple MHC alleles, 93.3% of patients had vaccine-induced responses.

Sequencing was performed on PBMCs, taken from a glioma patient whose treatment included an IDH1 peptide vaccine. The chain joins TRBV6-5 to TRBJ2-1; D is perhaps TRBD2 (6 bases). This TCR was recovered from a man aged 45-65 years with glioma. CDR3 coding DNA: TGTGCCAGCAGTCAGCCCCCGAACCTCGGGGGGCAGTTCTTC. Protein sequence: CASSQPPNLGGQFF.